This T cell receptor (beta chain) is from a study of shared clonotypes between healthy human individuals. The protocol was immunoSEQ multiplex PCR, while the TCRdb copy is restricted to in-frame clones and leaves out a portion. The sample has a few million clones, less than 95% seen once; the top ten hold 0.37%. The germline V gene has CDR1 KGHSH and CDR2 LQKENI. The CDR3 has 16 residues. V shed 3 bases and J shed 0 bases, with 12 bases lying between them. Study outcomes and limitations: Represented diversity, genetic and exposure-history alike, was limited by few donors. Larger richness was generally estimated for naive than memory subsets.

Remarks on this clone: What it recognizes is unknown.

This receptor was obtained from a young man in good health. Some clones in this sample may be carry-over from other donors' samples. Sample: naive CD4+ T cells from PBMCs. Subset defined: CD45RA+ positively selected. The V and J genes are TRBV18 and TRBJ1-3; D unclear. In nucleotides, the CDR3 is TGTGCCAGCTCACCTCGTCGGGATCACTCTGGAAACACCATATATTTT. Its translation: CASSPRRDHSGNTIYF.